Below are 15 T cell receptor beta chains sequenced from a single sample in a study of cytomegalovirus exposure and HLA in healthy donors. This PCR relied on a set of 60 Vbeta primers and 13 Jbeta primers. Sequencing used immunoSEQ multiplex PCR; TCRdb keeps in-frame clones, though not all of them. The sample table sets out tens of thousands of clones. The sequencing sample was made of PBMCs. Receptor source: a man in his fifties or sixties in good health and CMV-seropositive.

The V and J genes are TRBV19 and TRBJ1-2; no definite D call. Looked up from germline, CDR1 is LNHDA and CDR2 is SQIVND (reference sequence). V was clipped by 2 bases and J by 6 bases, with 10 bases between them. There are 13 residues in the CDR3. The CDR3, as DNA: TGTGCCAGTAGTATACACGGGGTGCATGGCTACACCTTC. Translated, it gives CASSIHGVHGYTF. The whole variable domain, filled in from reference TRBV19 and TRBJ1-2, reads DGGITQSPKYLFRKEGQNVTLSCEQNLNHDAMYWYRQDPGQGLRLIYYSQIVNDFQKGDIAEGYSVSREKKESFPLTVTSAQKNPTAFYLCASSIHGVHGYTFGSGTRLTVV.

The rearrangement uses TRBV29-1 and TRBJ2-5; 8 nucleotides align to TRBD1. The V and J ends lost 4 bases and 2 bases, in that order; junction bases with no gene match: 9. Germline values: CDR1 SQVTM, CDR2 ANQGSEA. The CDR3 extends over 15 amino acids. The CDR3 DNA reads TGCAGCGTTGGGACAGGGCTAAGTTGGCAAGAGACCCAGTACTTC. Its translation: CSVGTGLSWQETQYF.

The chain combines TRBV4-1 with TRBJ2-2; 7 nucleotides align to TRBD2. This CDR3 has 15 amino acids. J gave up 5 bases and V 3 bases, and 6 bases lay outside the gene matches. Per germline, CDR1 MGHRA and CDR2 YSYEKL. The CDR3 DNA reads as TGCGCCAGCAGCCATCCTCGGGGGGTTACCGGGGAGCTGTTTTTT. Translation gives CASSHPRGVTGELFF.

The V call is TRBV7-2, the J call TRBJ1-1, with 7 bases identical to TRBD1. Germline V gene data show CDR1 as SGHTA and CDR2 as FQGNSA. V lost 7 bases to trimming and J lost 0 bases; unmatched junction nucleotides: 8. The length of the CDR3 is 15 residues. The chain's CDR3 is CASKGYGQVNTEAFF. The CDR3 coding sequence is TGTGCCAGCAAGGGATACGGACAGGTGAACACTGAAGCTTTCTTT.

The rearrangement links TRBV19 to TRBJ2-1, with D maybe TRBD2 (7 bases). The CDR3 runs 14 residues. Germline V lookup: CDR1 LNHDA, CDR2 SQIVND (reference sequence). Trimming cost V 6 bases and J 0 bases, with 9 bases left between them. The CDR3 region is CASRGGHSYNEQFF. CDR3 coding DNA: TGTGCCAGTAGGGGGGGGCACTCCTACAATGAGCAGTTCTTC. Full variable domain (missing parts from reference TRBV19 and TRBJ2-1): DGGITQSPKYLFRKEGQNVTLSCEQNLNHDAMYWYRQDPGQGLRLIYYSQIVNDFQKGDIAEGYSVSREKKESFPLTVTSAQKNPTAFYLCASRGGHSYNEQFFGPGTRLTVL.

The rearrangement links TRBV11-3 to TRBJ2-3, with D maybe TRBD2 (5 bases). CDR3 length: 18 residues. The V and J ends lost 0 bases and 1 base respectively, with 17 bases between them. Germline V gives CDR1 SGHNT, CDR2 YENEEA. CDR3 loop: CASSLDGLTLGRTDTQYF. The CDR3 coding sequence is TGTGCCAGCAGCTTAGATGGACTCACCCTAGGTCGCACAGATACGCAGTATTTT.

The chain combines TRBV9 with TRBJ1-1, with 9 bases aligning to TRBD1. V lost 4 bases to trimming and J lost 5 bases; unmatched junction nucleotides: 12. The CDR3 loop spans 16 amino acids. Per the germline V gene, CDR1 is SGDLS and CDR2 is YYNGEE. The DNA for the CDR3 is TGTGCCAGCAGCTCCAGGACCGGGACAGGGCTTACTGAAGCTTTCTTT. Its translation is CASSSRTGTGLTEAFF.

The chain joins TRBV6-6 to TRBJ2-1; no clear D gene. Looked up from germline, CDR1 is MNHNY and CDR2 is SVGAGI (reference sequence). The CDR3 runs 14 residues. V lost 4 bases and J 0 bases, leaving 7 bases between the germline ends. This CDR3 is CASSSPSSYNEQFF. Written as DNA, the CDR3 is TGTGCCAGCAGTTCCCCCAGCTCCTACAATGAGCAGTTCTTC.

The chain couples TRBV30 to TRBJ2-5; 7 nucleotides match TRBD1. Germline V gene data show CDR1 as GTSNPN and CDR2 as SVGIG (reference sequence). This CDR3 has 14 amino acids. The V gene end was trimmed by 5 bases and the J gene end by 0 bases; junction bases not matched to a gene: 6. The CDR3 nucleotides read TGTGCCTGGTATGACAGGGCCCACCAAGAGACCCAGTACTTC. Translated, it gives CAWYDRAHQETQYF.

The chain uses TRBV18 and TRBJ2-1; possible D gene TRBD1, 5 bases. Germline CDR1 and CDR2: KGHSH and LQKENI. The CDR3 is 16 residues long. The germline V and J ends were trimmed by 2 bases and 3 bases, with 14 bases remaining between them. CDR3 protein: CASSPSVPRGYNEQFF. In DNA form, the CDR3 reads TGTGCCAGCTCACCATCCGTCCCTAGGGGCTACAATGAGCAGTTCTTC. Variable domain in full (rest from reference TRBV18 and TRBJ2-1): NAGVMQNPRHLVRRRGQEARLRCSPMKGHSHVYWYRQLPEEGLKFMVYLQKENIIDESGMPKERFSAEFPKEGPSILRIQQVVRGDSAAYFCASSPSVPRGYNEQFFGPGTRLTVL.

J is TRBJ2-7 and V is TRBV13; TRBD1 matches at 7 bases. V trimming: 1 base; J trimming: 5 bases; junction bases outside the gene matches: 2. Germline-derived CDR1 and CDR2 are PRHDT and FYEKMQ (reference sequence). The CDR3 loop spans 13 amino acids. The CDR3 region is CASSLEGAHEQYF. The CDR3 DNA reads as TGTGCCAGCAGCTTAGAGGGGGCTCACGAGCAGTACTTC.

The V call is TRBV7-2, the J call TRBJ2-1; possible D gene TRBD2, 6 bases. Trimming pared 5 bases from V and 5 bases from J, leaving 22 bases between. The CDR3 contains 17 residues. Per germline, CDR1 SGHTA and CDR2 FQGNSA. The CDR3 DNA reads TGTGCCAGCAGCCACCCTTGGGCGGGAAGAGCACACAATGAGCAGTTCTTC. This translates into CASSHPWAGRAHNEQFF.

The V gene is TRBV7-9, the J gene TRBJ1-5; 11 nucleotides agree with TRBD1. After removal of 4 bases from V and 7 bases from J, the junction contained 6 bases not matched to a gene. Germline lookup yields CDR1 SEHNR and CDR2 FQNEAQ (reference sequence). The CDR3 consists of 15 residues. As DNA, the CDR3 is TGTGCCAGCAGCTATGGACAGGGGGCAGAGCAGCCCCAGCATTTT. Translated: CASSYGQGAEQPQHF.

The V gene is TRBV11-3, the J gene TRBJ2-7; D is undetermined. The CDR3 is 14 amino acids. CDR1 SGHNT and CDR2 YENEEA come from the germline V gene. The ends were cut back, 1 base at V and 6 bases at J, with 13 bases in the middle. CDR3: CASSLVRSTGEQYF. The CDR3 DNA sequence: TGTGCCAGCAGCTTAGTGCGATCCACCGGCGAGCAGTACTTC.

The chain recombines TRBV7-3 with TRBJ2-3, with 8 bases matching TRBD2. J was trimmed by 1 base and V by 1 base; bases with no gene match: 4. The CDR3 has 16 residues. Germline V gene data show CDR1 as SGHTA and CDR2 as FQGTGA. The CDR3 DNA is TGTGCCAGCAGCTTAAACGGGAGGGCCGGCACAGATACGCAGTATTTT. Protein: CASSLNGRAGTDTQYF.